The next 29 T cell receptor beta chains were all read from a single sample in a study of blood T cells in healthy people across ages (dated by TCRdb to about 2015). The library relied on 5' RACE. Data came from an Illumina HiSeq 2500. A second 7 to 11 cycle PCR used a sample-barcoded 5' primer and a J-beta primer mix. The public sequencing data were trimmed at Q25 with fastp and processed into clonotypes with MiXCR by TCRdb, which kept only in-frame beta chains. Records with the same CDR3 protein are collapsed into one entry carrying the most frequent genes and DNA. The sample table holds 700,000 to 950,000 distinct CDR3 sequences, of which over 45% were seen once. The ten largest account for 22% of the sample. The sequenced material came from blood. These receptor sequences come from a man between 25 and 39 years old in good health.

This clonotype was counted at least ten times. J is TRBJ2-3 and V is TRBV20-1, with 10 bases lining up with TRBD2. The V and J ends lost 3 bases and 3 bases, in that order; junction bases with no gene match: 6. Germline values: CDR1 DFQATT, CDR2 SNEGSKA (reference sequence). This CDR3 comprises 15 residues. The CDR3 nucleotides read TGCAGTGCTAGTCCCCCTAGCGGGGGTACAGATACGCAGTATTTT. This gives the protein CSASPPSGGTDTQYF.

The genes are TRBV6-2 or TRBV6-3 and TRBJ2-1, with TRBD2 matching over 9 bases. V was clipped by 1 base and J by 5 bases; unmatched bases: 0. Germline V gives CDR1 MNHEY, CDR2 SVGEGT. There are 14 residues in the CDR3. The CDR3 DNA reads as TGTGCCAGCAGTTACTTAGCGGGAGACAATGAGCAGTTCTTC. Protein sequence: CASSYLAGDNEQFF.

The chain links TRBV29-1 to TRBJ1-2; 7 bases map to TRBD1. The V gene's germline CDR1 is SQVTM and CDR2 ANQGSEA. This CDR3 region has 12 residues. V shed 3 bases, J shed 6 bases, and the junction held 4 bases outside the gene matches. In DNA, the CDR3 is TGCAGCGTTGAGACAGGGAAAGATGGCTACACCTTC. This codes for CSVETGKDGYTF. Full variable domain (missing parts from reference TRBV29-1 and TRBJ1-2): SAVISQKPSRDICQRGTSLTIQCQVDSQVTMMFWYRQQPGQSLTLIATANQGSEATYESGFVIDKFPISRPNLTFSTLTVSNMSPEDSSIYLCSVETGKDGYTFGSGTRLTVV.

This chain links TRBV7-2 with TRBJ2-2, with D possibly being TRBD2 (6 bases). The CDR3 loop spans 14 amino acids. Germline CDR1 and CDR2: SGHTA and FQGNSA. Trimming cost V 1 base and J 4 bases, with 7 bases left between them. Here the CDR3 DNA reads TGTGCCAGCAGCTTAGACGGGAGCACCGGGGAGCTGTTTTTT. Translated: CASSLDGSTGELFF.

The chain is built from TRBV20-1 and TRBJ2-7; D unclear. Germline CDR1 DFQATT, CDR2 SNEGSKA (reference sequence). The CDR3 sequence is 15 residues long. V lost 2 bases, J lost 0 bases, and 14 bases lay in between. The DNA of the CDR3 is TGCAGTGCTAGATTACCAGGTAGTCGCTCCTACGAGCAGTACTTC. Translated, it gives CSARLPGSRSYEQYF.

The chain is built from TRBV20-1 and TRBJ2-7; D unresolved. Trimming took 6 bases from V and 12 from J, leaving 18 bases between them. The germline V gene encodes CDR1 DFQATT and CDR2 SNEGSKA (reference sequence). CDR3 length: 11 residues. CDR3: CSARLNRVVYF. The CDR3 bases are TGCAGTGCCCGACTTAACAGAGTGGTGTACTTC.

This chain links TRBV5-5 with TRBJ2-1; TRBD2 aligns across 9 bases. Per germline, CDR1 SGHKS and CDR2 YYEKEE (reference sequence). J lost 2 bases, V lost 5 bases, and 11 bases had no gene match. This CDR3 region has 17 residues. The CDR3 protein is CASRTTAGGFTYNEQFF. The CDR3 DNA follows: TGTGCCAGCAGAACTACAGCGGGGGGTTTCACCTACAATGAGCAGTTCTTC.

V gene TRBV29-1 combines with J gene TRBJ1-2, with unresolved D. The CDR3 is 12 amino acids. The V gene lost 4 bases and the J gene lost 7 bases, with 13 bases spanning the gap. CDR1 is SQVTM, CDR2 ANQGSEA, per germline. The CDR3 region has the DNA TGCAGCGTTGGCGGACCCGACGGTGGCTACACCTTC. Protein sequence: CSVGGPDGGYTF.

This chain uses TRBV4-3 with TRBJ2-7; TRBD2 aligns across 7 bases. Germline V lookup: CDR1 LGHNA, CDR2 YSLEER. CDR3 length equals 15 residues. The ends lost 3 bases at V and 0 bases at J; junction bases unmatched: 5. CDR3 protein: CASSHEAGLSYEQYF. The CDR3 bases are TGCGCCAGCAGCCACGAAGCGGGACTCTCCTACGAGCAGTACTTC.

The V call is TRBV7-9, the J call TRBJ2-3; maybe TRBD2 (6 bases). The CDR3 has 15 residues. The V end lost 5 bases, the J end lost 1 base, and 13 bases lay between the germline ends. CDR1 SEHNR and CDR2 FQNEAQ come from the germline V gene (reference sequence). The CDR3 region is CASSPSVLGTDTQYF. DNA of the CDR3: TGTGCCAGCAGCCCTAGCGTACTAGGCACAGATACGCAGTATTTT.

This chain joins TRBV9 and TRBJ2-7, with D perhaps matching TRBD2 (6 bases). CDR1 and CDR2 from the germline V gene are SGDLS and YYNGEE. The CDR3 runs 15 residues. The ends were cut back, 4 bases at V and 2 bases at J, with 16 bases in the middle. The CDR3 sequence: CASSPEGTVAYEQYF. CDR3 nucleotides: TGTGCCAGCAGCCCAGAAGGGACTGTAGCCTACGAGCAGTACTTC.

The rearrangement joins TRBV12-3 or TRBV12-4 to TRBJ2-3; maybe TRBD2 (6 bases). The CDR3 totals 13 residues. The V end lost 3 bases, the J end lost 6 bases, and 10 bases lay between the germline ends. This chain's CDR3 is CASSFGGPDTQYF. DNA for the CDR3: TGTGCCAGCAGTTTCGGAGGGCCGGATACGCAGTATTTT.

This clonotype was counted between two and nine times. J is TRBJ2-5 and V is TRBV29-1; 9 bases agree with TRBD1. Matching the DNA end better, TRBJ2-7 makes the J call doubtful. The germline CDR1 and CDR2 sequences are SQVTM and ANQGSEA. There are 11 residues in the CDR3. CDR3 region: CSVGQGDEQYF. The CDR3 DNA reads TGCAGCGTTGGACAGGGGGACGAGCAGTACTTC.

This clonotype was detected a few times. The chain is built from TRBV7-9 and TRBJ2-7; D is unclear. The CDR3 runs 15 residues. Germline loops: CDR1 SEHNR, CDR2 FQNEAQ (reference sequence). V lost 2 bases and J 3 bases, leaving 14 bases between the germline ends. CDR3 protein: CASSLLLGKSYEQYF. The CDR3 bases are TGTGCCAGCAGCTTATTATTAGGGAAAAGCTACGAGCAGTACTTC.

The V gene is TRBV7-2, the J gene TRBJ2-5, with TRBD2 matching over 7 bases. Matching the DNA end better, TRBJ2-7 makes the J call doubtful. The CDR3 has 14 residues. CDR1 and CDR2 (germline): SGHTA, FQGNSA. In DNA form, the CDR3 reads TGTGCCAGCAGCTTTCGACGGGACTACTACGAGCAGTACTTC. It yields the protein CASSFRRDYYEQYF.

This clonotype occurred once. The V gene is TRBV11-2, the J gene TRBJ2-4, with no clear D. The J call may be wrong; the DNA end is better matched by TRBJ2-7. This CDR3 region has 14 residues. CDR1 is SGHAT and CDR2 is FQNNGV in the germline V gene. CDR3 in DNA: TGTGCCAGCAGCTTATTTGCGGACCGCTACGAGCAGTACTTC. As protein: CASSLFADRYEQYF.

This chain links TRBV5-1 with TRBJ2-1; 14 bases agree with TRBD2. The V and J ends lost 5 bases and 6 bases, in that order; junction bases with no gene match: 7. The V gene's germline CDR1 is SGHRS and CDR2 YFSETQ. The CDR3 is 16 residues long. DNA for the CDR3: TGCGCCAGCAGACGGGCCGGACTAGCGGGGGGCAATGAGCAGTTCTTC. It encodes CASRRAGLAGGNEQFF.

This clonotype was recorded only once. This chain links TRBV6-5 with TRBJ1-6, with 7 bases identical to TRBD1. V dropped 5 bases and J dropped 2; count of bases not matched to a gene: 3. This CDR3 is 15 amino acids long. Germline V gives CDR1 MNHEY, CDR2 SVGAGI. The CDR3 DNA is TGTGCCAGCAGTCCCCAGGGGGCCTATAATTCACCCCTCCACTTT. It yields the protein CASSPQGAYNSPLHF.

V gene TRBV20-1 combines with J gene TRBJ1-4; D unclear. This CDR3 region has 14 residues. V lost 7 bases and J 0 bases, leaving 12 bases between the germline ends. Germline V CDR1 and CDR2: DFQATT, SNEGSKA (reference sequence). CDR3 coding DNA: TGCAGTGTCCTATGGCATGCAACTAATGAAAAACTGTTTTTT. Amino acids: CSVLWHATNEKLFF.

Only a few counts were recorded for this clonotype. This chain links TRBV5-6 with TRBJ1-1; a weak D match, TRBD1 (6 bases). In germline, CDR1 is SGHDT, CDR2 YYEEEE. Trimming shortened V by 3 bases and J by 4 bases, and 13 bases separated the two germline ends. The CDR3 length is 14 residues. The CDR3 region is CASSSEGGRTEAFF. The CDR3 nucleotides are TGTGCCAGCAGCTCGGAGGGGGGACGCACTGAAGCTTTCTTT.

J is TRBJ2-7 and V is TRBV2; D is possibly TRBD2 (6 bases). Germline V gives CDR1 SNHLY, CDR2 FYNNEI. V lost 7 bases to trimming and J lost 5 bases, with 18 bases between them. The CDR3 covers 14 residues. CDR3 region: CASKGLEGFNEQYF. In DNA form, the CDR3 reads TGTGCCAGCAAGGGTTTGGAGGGTTTTAACGAGCAGTACTTC. Together with reference TRBV2 and TRBJ2-7, the CDR3 gives the full variable domain: EPEVTQTPSHQVTQMGQEVILRCVPISNHLYFYWYRQILGQKVEFLVSFYNNEISEKSEIFDDQFSVERPDGSNFTLKIRSTKLEDSAMYFCASKGLEGFNEQYFGPGTRLTVT.

The rearrangement uses TRBV25-1 and TRBJ2-4; maybe TRBD1 (5 bases). The J call may be faulty, since TRBJ2-7 better matches the DNA end. The CDR3 has 15 amino acids. Germline assignment: CDR1 MGHDK and CDR2 SYGVNS. CDR3 sequence: CASSELRAHSYEQYF. CDR3 coding DNA: TGTGCCAGCAGTGAACTCAGGGCACATTCCTACGAGCAGTACTTC.

The V call is TRBV7-8, the J call TRBJ2-4, with D perhaps TRBD2 (5 bases). The J call may be in error: the DNA end matches TRBJ2-5 better. Germline lookup yields CDR1 SGHVS and CDR2 FQNEAQ. The CDR3 is 13 residues long. CDR3 DNA sequence: TGTGCCAGCAGGCGGACTTTACAAGAGACCCAGTACTTC. It codes for CASRRTLQETQYF.

The gene calls are TRBV20-1 and TRBJ2-1; D not resolved. The CDR3 runs to 11 residues. From germline, CDR1 is DFQATT and CDR2 SNEGSKA (reference sequence). Between the trimmed V and J ends, which lost 5 bases and 7 bases, there was a span of 9 bases. The DNA of the CDR3 is TGCAGTGCTCTGGGTAGGAATGAGCAGTTCTTC. It is translated as CSALGRNEQFF.

This clonotype came up once. The chain joins TRBV3-1 to TRBJ2-1, with a weak D call TRBD2 (5 bases). The germline CDR1 and CDR2 sequences are LGHDT and YNNKEL (reference sequence). CDR3 length: 13 amino acids. The ends were cut back, 0 bases at V and 9 bases at J, with 9 bases in the middle. The chain's CDR3 is CASSQDGLGEQFF. The CDR3 DNA sequence: TGTGCCAGCAGCCAAGACGGACTGGGTGAGCAGTTCTTC.

The chain carries TRBV29-1 and TRBJ2-3; either TRBD1 or TRBD2 may fit D (6 bases each). Trimming took 5 bases from V and 5 from J, leaving 20 bases between them. Germline V lookup: CDR1 SQVTM, CDR2 ANQGSEA. The CDR3 sequence is 15 residues long. Written as DNA, the CDR3 is TGCAGCGTTCTGACCGGGGGCATTATTGGAGATACGCAGTATTTT. Its protein product is CSVLTGGIIGDTQYF.

The chain employs TRBV6-6 and TRBJ1-2; D might be TRBD1 (6 bases). Per germline, CDR1 MNHNY and CDR2 SVGAGI (reference sequence). V lost 5 bases and J lost 6, with 13 bases in between. This CDR3 spans 13 amino acids. The CDR3 DNA is TGTGCCAGCAGTGGGGGGCTGGAAAATGGCTACACCTTC. Protein sequence: CASSGGLENGYTF.

V usage is TRBV7-9 and J usage is TRBJ1-6; weak D call: TRBD1 (5 bases). With 5 bases removed from V and 9 bases from J, the gap between germline ends came to 14 bases. The germline V gene encodes CDR1 SEHNR and CDR2 FQNEAQ (reference sequence). The CDR3 has 14 amino acids. In nucleotides, the CDR3 is TGTGCCAGCAGCCCCGGGGCTTCGGTTTCACCCCTCCACTTT. This encodes CASSPGASVSPLHF.

V is TRBV12-3 or TRBV12-4 and J is TRBJ1-2, with unresolved D. The CDR3 length is 16 residues. Trimming stripped 5 bases from V and 4 bases from J, with 20 bases between. The CDR3 DNA follows: TGTGCCAGCAGTACCCGTTACCCTGATCGGGCCTATGGCTACACCTTC. Protein: CASSTRYPDRAYGYTF.